This T cell receptor beta chain was retrieved from a study of blood T cell repertoires in COVID-19. Study details: The samples span acute and convalescent COVID-19 from the United States, Italy and Spain. Sample material is recorded as cDNA or gDNA derived from T cells, B-cell-depleted T cells, or PBMCs.

The CDR3 totals 15 residues. With 4 bases clipped from V and 7 bases from J, the junction kept 4 bases outside the gene matches. The germline CDR1 and CDR2 sequences are SGHTA and FQGNSA. In the original analysis: Reference gene primer amplification yielded estimated nucleated cell counts. Method: immunoSEQ multiplex PCR; TCRdb's copy keeps in-frame clones and lacks some. The D gene and trimming were derived from the DNA, and the V and J assignments and clone size from that table. The table includes about 220,000 clones, roughly 85% detected once. Sequencing was carried out using peripheral blood. The V gene is TRBV7-2, the J gene TRBJ2-1, with 13 bases identical to TRBD2. The sequence came from a woman in her forties with active or convalescent COVID-19. The CDR3 DNA is TGTGCCAGCAGCTCTTGGACTAGCGGGGGTAATGAGCAGTTCTTC. It encodes CASSSWTSGGNEQFF.